Presented here are 26 T cell receptor beta chains from one specimen sequenced in a study of blood T cell repertoires in COVID-19. Some clones are missing from TCRdb's copy, which holds only in-frame ones; the method was immunoSEQ multiplex PCR. The sample records roughly 54,000 clones, more than 90% being singletons. The sequencing sample was made of peripheral blood. The origin of the receptors is a man aged 50-59 years with acute or convalescent COVID-19.

This clone was seen just once. The chain recombines TRBV24-1 with TRBJ2-7; 7 nucleotides line up with TRBD2. J lost 5 bases, V lost 7 bases, and 4 bases had no gene match. The CDR3 spans 12 residues. Germline lookup yields CDR1 KGHDR and CDR2 SFDVKD. CDR3 sequence reads: CATSGGLDEQYF. CDR3 sequence (DNA): TGTGCCACCAGCGGGGGGTTGGACGAGCAGTACTTC.

The chain links TRBV7-2 to TRBJ2-3; 7 positions agree with TRBD2. V was clipped by 2 bases and J by 2 bases; unmatched bases: 10. Germline V gene lookup returns CDR1 SGHTA and CDR2 FQGNSA. This CDR3 has 17 residues. CDR3 residues: CASSLRTGGELTDTQYF. CDR3 DNA: TGTGCCAGCAGCTTACGAACGGGAGGAGAACTCACAGATACGCAGTATTTT.

The chain carries TRBV12-5 and TRBJ2-1; 8 nucleotides line up with TRBD2. CDR1 and CDR2 (germline): LGHNT, FRNRAP. The CDR3 has 16 amino acids. J was trimmed by 4 bases and V by 3 bases; bases with no gene match: 8. The CDR3 spells CASGLERERGYNEQFF. The DNA of the CDR3 is TGTGCTAGTGGTTTAGAGCGGGAGAGGGGATACAATGAGCAGTTCTTC. Looking up the rest from reference TRBV12-5 and TRBJ2-1 gives the full variable domain: DARVTQTPRHKVTEMGQEVTMRCQPILGHNTVFWYRQTMMQGLELLAYFRNRAPLDDSGMPKDRFSAEMPDATLATLKIQPSEPRDSAVYFCASGLERERGYNEQFFGPGTRLTVL.

V is TRBV5-1 and J is TRBJ1-2, with 10 bases lining up with TRBD1. V dropped 3 bases and J dropped 8; count of bases not matched to a gene: 7. The germline gives CDR1 SGHRS, CDR2 YFSETQ. The CDR3 extends over 14 amino acids. CDR3 sequence reads: CASSYGQGGSGYTF. CDR3 coding DNA: TGCGCCAGCAGCTATGGACAGGGGGGTTCGGGCTACACCTTC.

The gene calls are TRBV27 and TRBJ2-3; the match to TRBD1 covers 10 bases. Germline loops: CDR1 MNHEY, CDR2 SMNVEV (reference sequence). Trimming removed 0 bases from V and 2 bases from J; junction bases left unmatched: 2. The CDR3 contains 16 residues. The CDR3, as DNA: TGTGCCAGCAGTTTATCGGACAGGGGGTACACAGATACGCAGTATTTT. It translates to CASSLSDRGYTDTQYF.

The chain carries TRBV2 and TRBJ2-7; D unresolved. Germline V gene sequence: CDR1 SNHLY, CDR2 FYNNEI. V gave up 8 bases and J gave up 0 bases, with 14 bases separating them. This CDR3 has 14 residues. The CDR3 region is CASVLDQNSYEQYF. DNA for the CDR3: TGTGCCAGCGTGCTAGACCAAAACTCCTACGAGCAGTACTTC.

The chain links TRBV30 to TRBJ1-3; D ambiguous. Trimming cost V 0 bases and J 9 bases, with 12 bases left between them. In germline, CDR1 is GTSNPN, CDR2 SVGIG (reference sequence). The CDR3 runs 13 residues. As DNA, the CDR3 is TGTGCCTGGAGTGTAGGCGGGCTCCCCACCATATATTTT. This codes for CAWSVGGLPTIYF.

The chain combines TRBV10-3 with TRBJ2-7; 10 bases are a match to TRBD2. CDR1 ENHRY and CDR2 SYGVKD come from the germline V gene. V lost 0 bases to trimming and J lost 2 bases; unmatched junction nucleotides: 1. The CDR3 extends over 15 amino acids. CDR3 sequence (DNA): TGTGCCATCAGTGAGTCAACTAGCGGGGCCTACGAGCAGTACTTC. It encodes CAISESTSGAYEQYF.

The rearrangement links TRBV27 to TRBJ2-1; 14 bases agree with TRBD2. Germline V lookup: CDR1 MNHEY, CDR2 SMNVEV (reference sequence). V shed 5 bases and J 5 bases; nucleotides not matched to a gene: 8. The CDR3 length is 17 residues. The CDR3 reads CASSPRTSGGLNNEQFF. The CDR3 DNA is TGTGCCAGCAGTCCAAGGACTAGCGGGGGGTTAAACAATGAGCAGTTCTTC.

The gene calls are TRBV19 and TRBJ1-4; no clear D. CDR3 length: 14 amino acids. The ends were cut back, 6 bases at V and 8 bases at J, with 16 bases in the middle. Germline V gene data show CDR1 as LNHDA and CDR2 as SQIVND (reference sequence). The CDR3 reads CASSPTLRGEKLFF. The CDR3 DNA sequence: TGTGCCAGTAGCCCCACACTTCGAGGGGAAAAACTGTTTTTT.

The genes are TRBV3-1 (or the pseudogene TRBV3-2) and TRBJ1-2, with 9 bases matching TRBD1. The CDR3 has 16 residues. V dropped 1 base and J dropped 6; count of bases not matched to a gene: 9. Germline CDR1 reads LGHDT; CDR2 reads YNNKEL (reference sequence). CDR3: CASSQVLGGTGHGYTF. DNA of the CDR3: TGTGCCAGCAGCCAAGTTCTTGGTGGGACAGGGCATGGCTACACCTTC.

This clone was seen only a few times. The chain uses TRBV19 and TRBJ1-6; perhaps TRBD1 as D (5 bases). The CDR3 is made up of 15 amino acids. Between the trimmed V and J ends, which lost 4 bases and 2 bases, there was a span of 9 bases. Per the germline V gene, CDR1 is LNHDA and CDR2 is SQIVND (reference sequence). The CDR3 sequence: CASSKETAYNSPLHF. As DNA, the CDR3 is TGTGCCAGTAGTAAGGAGACAGCCTATAATTCACCCCTCCACTTT.

The chain couples TRBV19 to TRBJ2-3; 7 nucleotides agree with TRBD1. The CDR3 is 16 amino acids. Per the germline V gene, CDR1 is LNHDA and CDR2 is SQIVND (reference sequence). After removal of 3 bases from V and 1 base from J, the junction contained 7 bases not matched to a gene. Here the CDR3 DNA reads TGTGCCAGTAGTATTGGACAGGCACCCCGCACAGATACGCAGTATTTT. It codes for CASSIGQAPRTDTQYF.

The CDR3, as DNA: TGTGCCAGCAGCCCGGGTCGGGGAACTTATCAGCCCCAGCATTTT. Its translation: CASSPGRGTYQPQHF. The V and J genes are TRBV11-2 and TRBJ1-5; D is unclear. V lost 5 bases and J 5 bases, leaving 16 bases between the germline ends. Germline V gene sequence: CDR1 SGHAT, CDR2 FQNNGV. CDR3 length: 15 residues.

This rearrangement joins TRBV6-2 or TRBV6-3 to TRBJ2-5, with 9 bases fitting TRBD1. There are 17 residues in the CDR3. The V and J ends lost 6 bases and 5 bases, in that order; junction bases with no gene match: 16. Germline CDR1 reads MNHEY; CDR2 reads SVGEGT. CDR3 nucleotides: TGTGCCAGCAGCTCCAAATCTCCGGGACAGGGATGGGAGACCCAGTACTTC. Amino acid sequence: CASSSKSPGQGWETQYF.

The rearrangement joins TRBV19 to TRBJ1-3; no reliable D call. CDR3 length equals 16 residues. Trimming left V 7 bases short and J 0 bases short, with 16 bases between. Germline V gene lookup returns CDR1 LNHDA and CDR2 SQIVND (reference sequence). CDR3: CASTHPRRYSGNTIYF. CDR3 DNA sequence: TGTGCCAGTACCCACCCCCGCAGATACTCTGGAAACACCATATATTTT.

This clone was recorded once. The rearrangement uses TRBV7-6 and TRBJ2-3, with D unresolved. Germline V gene lookup returns CDR1 SGHVS and CDR2 FNYEAQ. The CDR3 totals 14 residues. V was pared by 3 bases and J by 3 bases, with 10 bases between. CDR3 loop: CASSLETQTDTQYF. CDR3 bases: TGTGCCAGCAGCTTGGAGACGCAGACAGATACGCAGTATTTT.

This clone was counted once. The chain recombines TRBV11-3 with TRBJ2-6; 16 nucleotides align to TRBD2. Looked up from germline, CDR1 is SGHNT and CDR2 is YENEEA. The CDR3 is 18 residues long. Trimming took 7 bases from V and 1 from J; bases not matched to a gene: 4. CDR3 amino acids: CASTGTSGRESGANVLTF. CDR3 bases: TGTGCCAGCACCGGGACTAGCGGGAGGGAGTCTGGGGCCAACGTCCTGACTTTC.

In DNA, the CDR3 is TGTGCCAGCAGTTTCCAGGTTAGCACAGATACGCAGTATTTT. This codes for CASSFQVSTDTQYF. J is TRBJ2-3 and V is TRBV27; D is uncertain. The CDR3 has 14 residues. Per germline, CDR1 MNHEY and CDR2 SMNVEV (reference sequence). Trimming cost V 3 bases and J 0 bases, with 7 bases left between them.

This chain joins TRBV7-7 and TRBJ2-5; 8 nucleotides align to TRBD1. The germline V gene has CDR1 SSHAT and CDR2 FNYEAQ (reference sequence). The V segment lost 0 bases and the J segment 2 bases; nucleotides outside the gene matches: 11. This CDR3 comprises 18 residues. The CDR3 loop is CASSLAATGVTAQETQYF. The CDR3, as DNA: TGTGCCAGCAGCTTAGCAGCGACAGGGGTGACGGCACAAGAGACCCAGTACTTC.

This sequence joins TRBV12-5 and TRBJ2-7, with 15 bases that match TRBD2. This CDR3 comprises 16 residues. CDR1 is LGHNT, CDR2 FRNRAP, per germline. This CDR3 is CAGPGTSGRTPYEQYF. The CDR3 nucleotides read TGTGCCGGCCCGGGGACTAGCGGGAGGACCCCCTACGAGCAGTACTTC.

This sequence joins TRBV19 and TRBJ2-3; perhaps TRBD2 as D (6 bases). Germline CDR1 reads LNHDA; CDR2 reads SQIVND (reference sequence). V lost 4 bases and J 5 bases, leaving 10 bases between the germline ends. This CDR3 region has 13 residues. CDR3 nucleotide sequence: TGTGCCAGTAGTAAACGGGAGCAAGATACGCAGTATTTT. Translation: CASSKREQDTQYF.

This chain uses TRBV3-1 (or the pseudogene TRBV3-2) with TRBJ1-6; D perhaps matches TRBD1 (5 bases). CDR3 length: 16 amino acids. The germline V gene has CDR1 LGHDT and CDR2 YNNKEL (reference sequence). The V and J ends lost 6 bases and 0 bases respectively, with 12 bases between them. The CDR3 DNA reads TGTGCCAGCAGACCTTACAGGAGCTCCTATAATTCACCCCTCCACTTT. It specifies CASRPYRSSYNSPLHF.

This chain links TRBV7-7 with TRBJ2-5; 12 positions match TRBD1. CDR3 length equals 15 residues. CDR1 and CDR2 from the germline V gene are SSHAT and FNYEAQ (reference sequence). The ends lost 3 bases at V and 4 bases at J; junction bases unmatched: 3. The CDR3 region is CASSLGQGALETQYF. The DNA for the CDR3 is TGTGCCAGCAGCTTGGGACAGGGGGCCTTAGAGACCCAGTACTTC.

This clone was found a few times. This chain connects TRBV6-6 to TRBJ2-4; 8 bases map to TRBD2. V dropped 6 bases and J dropped 0; count of bases not matched to a gene: 4. Looked up from germline, CDR1 is MNHNY and CDR2 is SVGAGI (reference sequence). This CDR3 region has 15 residues. CDR3 nucleotides: TGTGCCAGCAGAGGGCGGGAGGTAGCCAAAAACATTCAGTACTTC. Translation gives CASRGREVAKNIQYF.

The chain employs TRBV20-1 and TRBJ2-5; no definite D call. Germline V CDR1 and CDR2: DFQATT, SNEGSKA (reference sequence). Trimming took off 3 bases at V and 2 bases at J, with 13 bases between the two ends. CDR3 length equals 14 residues. The CDR3 sequence is CSASHRWAQETQYF. CDR3 sequence (DNA): TGCAGTGCTAGTCATAGATGGGCGCAAGAGACCCAGTACTTC.